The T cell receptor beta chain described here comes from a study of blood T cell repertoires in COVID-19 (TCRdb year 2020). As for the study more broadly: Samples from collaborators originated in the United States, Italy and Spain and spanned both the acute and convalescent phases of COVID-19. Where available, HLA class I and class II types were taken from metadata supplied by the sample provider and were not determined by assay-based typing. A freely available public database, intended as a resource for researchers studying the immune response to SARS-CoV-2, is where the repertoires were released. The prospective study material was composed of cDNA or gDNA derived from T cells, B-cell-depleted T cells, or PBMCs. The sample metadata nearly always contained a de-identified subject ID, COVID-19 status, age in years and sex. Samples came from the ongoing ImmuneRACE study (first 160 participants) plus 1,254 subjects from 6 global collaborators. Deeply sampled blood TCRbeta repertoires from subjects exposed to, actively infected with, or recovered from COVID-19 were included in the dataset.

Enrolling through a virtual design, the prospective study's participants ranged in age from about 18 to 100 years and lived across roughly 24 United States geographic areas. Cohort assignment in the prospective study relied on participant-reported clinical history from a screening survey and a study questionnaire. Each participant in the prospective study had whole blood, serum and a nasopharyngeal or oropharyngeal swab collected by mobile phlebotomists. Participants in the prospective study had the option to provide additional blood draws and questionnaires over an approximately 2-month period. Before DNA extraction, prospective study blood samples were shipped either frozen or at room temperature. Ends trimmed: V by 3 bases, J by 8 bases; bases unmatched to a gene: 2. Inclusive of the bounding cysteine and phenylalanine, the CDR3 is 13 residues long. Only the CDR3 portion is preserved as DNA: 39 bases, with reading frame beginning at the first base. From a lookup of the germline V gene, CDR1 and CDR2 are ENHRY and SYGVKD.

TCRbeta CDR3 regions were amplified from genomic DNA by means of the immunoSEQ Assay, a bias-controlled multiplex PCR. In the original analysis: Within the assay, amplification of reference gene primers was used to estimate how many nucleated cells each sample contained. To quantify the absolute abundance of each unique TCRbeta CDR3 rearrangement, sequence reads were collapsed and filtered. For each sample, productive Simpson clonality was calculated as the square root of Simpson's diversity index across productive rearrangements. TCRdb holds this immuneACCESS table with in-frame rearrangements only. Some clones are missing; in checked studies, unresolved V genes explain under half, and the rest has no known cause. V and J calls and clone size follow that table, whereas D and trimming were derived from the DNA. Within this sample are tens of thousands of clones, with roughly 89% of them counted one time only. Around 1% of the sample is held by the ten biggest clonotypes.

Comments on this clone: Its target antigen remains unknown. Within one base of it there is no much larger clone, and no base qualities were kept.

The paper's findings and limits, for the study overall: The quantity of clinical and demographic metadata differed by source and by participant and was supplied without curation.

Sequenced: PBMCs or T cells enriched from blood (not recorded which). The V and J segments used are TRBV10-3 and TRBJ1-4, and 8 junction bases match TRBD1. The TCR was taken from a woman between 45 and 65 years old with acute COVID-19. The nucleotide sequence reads TGTGCCATCAGTGACAGGGGGCGAGAAAAACTGTTTTTT. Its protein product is CAISDRGREKLFF.